These 7 T cell receptor beta chains originate from one sample sequenced in a study of cytomegalovirus exposure and HLA in healthy donors. A multiplex PCR was run with 60 Vbeta primers and 13 Jbeta primers. Repertoires were generated with immunoSEQ multiplex PCR, while TCRdb's copy carries only in-frame clones and drops some. The sample holds 150,000 to 200,000 clones, 10% to 15% seen once. Material for sequencing was PBMCs. Receptor source: a man aged 50 to 59 in good health and CMV-seropositive.

The genes are TRBV5-1 and TRBJ2-5; 7 positions match TRBD1. V gave up 4 bases and J gave up 2 bases; unmatched junction bases: 17. CDR1 is SGHRS and CDR2 is YFSETQ in the germline V gene. The CDR3 extends over 18 amino acids. The CDR3 reads CASSRSFSRDRAQETQYF. The CDR3 DNA sequence: TGCGCCAGCAGCCGCTCCTTCAGCCGGGACAGAGCGCAAGAGACCCAGTACTTC.

This rearrangement joins TRBV19 to TRBJ2-6, with 11 bases identical to TRBD1. Germline CDR1 reads LNHDA; CDR2 reads SQIVND (reference sequence). The CDR3 consists of 19 residues. V shed 3 bases, J shed 2 bases, and the junction held 9 bases outside the gene matches. This CDR3 is CASSMNLGQGAAGANVLTF. In nucleotides, the CDR3 is TGTGCCAGTAGTATGAATCTTGGACAGGGGGCGGCTGGGGCCAACGTCCTGACTTTC.

The V call is TRBV2, the J call TRBJ2-2, with D possibly being TRBD2 (6 bases). Trimming took 8 bases from V and 3 from J, leaving 13 bases between them. The germline CDR1 and CDR2 sequences are SNHLY and FYNNEI. The CDR3 is 14 amino acids. CDR3 residues: CASRDWSDTGELFF. CDR3 bases: TGTGCCAGCCGGGACTGGTCGGACACCGGGGAGCTGTTTTTT.

The gene calls are TRBV4-1 and TRBJ1-5, with 8 bases that match TRBD1. Trimming took 3 bases from V and 6 from J; bases not matched to a gene: 4. Germline CDR1 MGHRA, CDR2 YSYEKL. This CDR3 spans 14 amino acids. CDR3: CASSQDRVVQPQHF. CDR3 sequence (DNA): TGCGCCAGCAGCCAGGACAGGGTCGTTCAGCCCCAGCATTTT.

This clone has only a few counts. This rearrangement joins TRBV7-2 to TRBJ2-7; possible D gene TRBD1, 6 bases. The ends were cut back, 5 bases at V and 2 bases at J, with 13 bases in the middle. The germline V gene encodes CDR1 SGHTA and CDR2 FQGNSA. CDR3 length equals 14 residues. DNA of the CDR3: TGTGCCAGCAGCCTATTGGACAGAACCTACGAGCAGTACTTC. Its translation is CASSLLDRTYEQYF.

The CDR3 bases are TGTGCCAGCAGCCCGGACAGGGGTTATGAAAAACTGTTTTTT. As protein: CASSPDRGYEKLFF. The chain links TRBV5-4 to TRBJ1-4; 9 positions match TRBD1. This CDR3 region has 14 residues. Germline loops: CDR1 SGHNT, CDR2 YYREEE (reference sequence). The junction had 4 bases not matched to a gene; V was cut back by 4 bases and J by 6 bases.

The V gene is TRBV28, the J gene TRBJ2-7, with 8 bases that match TRBD1. The CDR3 is 14 residues long. Germline CDR1 is MDHEN and CDR2 is SYDVKM. The CDR3 here is CASSSSPSGTGSTV. The CDR3 nucleotides are TGTGCCAGCAGTAGCTCACCGTCCGGGACAGGCTCTACAGTC.